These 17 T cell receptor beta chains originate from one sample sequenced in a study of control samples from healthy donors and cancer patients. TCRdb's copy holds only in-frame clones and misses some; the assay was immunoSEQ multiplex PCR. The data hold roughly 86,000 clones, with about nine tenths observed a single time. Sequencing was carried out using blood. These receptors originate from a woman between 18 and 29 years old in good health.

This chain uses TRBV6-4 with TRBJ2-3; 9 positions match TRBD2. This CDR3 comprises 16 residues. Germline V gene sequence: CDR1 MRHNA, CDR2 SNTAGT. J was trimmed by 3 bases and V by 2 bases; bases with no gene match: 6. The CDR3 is CASSDTPGLATDTQYF. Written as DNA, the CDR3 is TGTGCCAGCAGTGACACACCGGGACTAGCAACAGATACGCAGTATTTT.

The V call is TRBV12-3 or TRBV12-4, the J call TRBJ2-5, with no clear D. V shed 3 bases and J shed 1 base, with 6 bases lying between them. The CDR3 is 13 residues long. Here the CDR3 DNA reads TGTGCCAGCAGTTTTATACTCCAAGAGACCCAGTACTTC. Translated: CASSFILQETQYF.

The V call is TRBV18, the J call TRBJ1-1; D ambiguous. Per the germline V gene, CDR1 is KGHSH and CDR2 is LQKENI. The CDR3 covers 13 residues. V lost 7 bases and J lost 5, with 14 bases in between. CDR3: CASYQNTRTEAFF. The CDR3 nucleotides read TGTGCCAGCTACCAGAATACGCGAACTGAAGCTTTCTTT.

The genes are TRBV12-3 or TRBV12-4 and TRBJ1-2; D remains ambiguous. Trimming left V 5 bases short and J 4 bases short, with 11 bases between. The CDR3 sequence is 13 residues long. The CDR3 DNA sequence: TGTGCCAGCAGTCCCCAGCGAAGCTATGGCTACACCTTC. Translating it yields CASSPQRSYGYTF.

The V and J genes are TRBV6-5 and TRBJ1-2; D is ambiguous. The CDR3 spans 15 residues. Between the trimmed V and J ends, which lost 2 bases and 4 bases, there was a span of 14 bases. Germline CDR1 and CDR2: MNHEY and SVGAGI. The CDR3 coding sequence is TGTGCCAGCAGTTACCGCCCGGACGTAGCCTATGGCTACACCTTC. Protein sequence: CASSYRPDVAYGYTF.

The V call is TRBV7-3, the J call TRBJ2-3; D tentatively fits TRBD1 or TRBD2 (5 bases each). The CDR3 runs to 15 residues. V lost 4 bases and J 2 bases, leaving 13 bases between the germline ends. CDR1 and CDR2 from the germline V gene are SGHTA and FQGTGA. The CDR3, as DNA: TGTGCCAGCAGCTGGGACGGTTCATCCACAGATACGCAGTATTTT. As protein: CASSWDGSSTDTQYF.

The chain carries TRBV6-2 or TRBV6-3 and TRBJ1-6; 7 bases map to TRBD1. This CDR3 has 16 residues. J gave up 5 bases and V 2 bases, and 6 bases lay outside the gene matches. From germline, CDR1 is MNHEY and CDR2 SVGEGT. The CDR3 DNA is TGTGCCAGCAGTTACGGGAGACAGGGTGATAATTCACCCCTCCACTTT. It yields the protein CASSYGRQGDNSPLHF.

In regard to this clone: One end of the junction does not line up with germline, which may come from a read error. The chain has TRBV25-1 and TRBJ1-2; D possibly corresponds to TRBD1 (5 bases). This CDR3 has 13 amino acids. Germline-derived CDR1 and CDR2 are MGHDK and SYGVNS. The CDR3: CASREWEGNGYTF. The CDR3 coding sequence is TGTGCCAGCAGGGAATGGGAGGGGAATGGCTACACCTTC.

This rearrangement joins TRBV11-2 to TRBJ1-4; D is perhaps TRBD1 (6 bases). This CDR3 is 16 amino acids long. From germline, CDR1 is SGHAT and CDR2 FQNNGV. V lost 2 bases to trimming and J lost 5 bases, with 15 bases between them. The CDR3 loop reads CASSLNQGGQNEKLFF. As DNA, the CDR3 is TGTGCCAGCAGCTTAAATCAAGGGGGTCAGAATGAAAAACTGTTTTTT.

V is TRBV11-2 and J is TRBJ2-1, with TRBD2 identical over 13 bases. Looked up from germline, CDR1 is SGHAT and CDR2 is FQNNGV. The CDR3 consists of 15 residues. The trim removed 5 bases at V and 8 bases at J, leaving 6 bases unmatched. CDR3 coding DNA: TGTGCCAGCAGCCCTAGGACTAGCGGGGGCCATGAGCAGTTCTTC. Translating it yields CASSPRTSGGHEQFF.

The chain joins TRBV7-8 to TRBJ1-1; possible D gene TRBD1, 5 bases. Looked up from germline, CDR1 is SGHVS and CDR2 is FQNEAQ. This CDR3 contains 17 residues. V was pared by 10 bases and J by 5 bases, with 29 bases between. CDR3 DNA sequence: TGTGCCACCTGGAGGGGAACAGACCCTCTTACTATAACTGAAGCTTTCTTT. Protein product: CATWRGTDPLTITEAFF. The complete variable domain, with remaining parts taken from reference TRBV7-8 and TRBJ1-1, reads GAGVSQSPRYKVAKRGQDVALRCDPISGHVSLFWYQQALGQGPEFLTYFQNEAQLDKSGLPSDRFFAERPEGSVSTLKIQRTQQEDSAVYLCATWRGTDPLTITEAFFGQGTRLTVV.

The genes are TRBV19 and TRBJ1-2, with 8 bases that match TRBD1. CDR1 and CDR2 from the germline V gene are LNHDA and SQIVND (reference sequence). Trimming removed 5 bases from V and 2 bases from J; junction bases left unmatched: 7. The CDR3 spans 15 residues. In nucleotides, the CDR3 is TGTGCCAGTAGTTTCGGACAGGGAGGGAACTATGGCTACACCTTC. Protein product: CASSFGQGGNYGYTF.

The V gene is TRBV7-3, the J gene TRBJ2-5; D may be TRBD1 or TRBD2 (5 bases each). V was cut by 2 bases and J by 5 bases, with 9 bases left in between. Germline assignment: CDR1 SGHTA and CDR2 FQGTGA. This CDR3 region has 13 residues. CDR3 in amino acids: CASSLGGSETQYF. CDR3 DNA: TGTGCCAGCAGCTTAGGGGGATCGGAGACCCAGTACTTC.

The CDR3 bases are TGCGCCAGCAGCGGACTCGACACCTTACAAGAGACCCAGTACTTC. Protein product: CASSGLDTLQETQYF. The rearrangement links TRBV5-1 to TRBJ2-5; the D gene is possibly TRBD2 (5 bases). Germline V gene sequence: CDR1 SGHRS, CDR2 YFSETQ. This CDR3 is 15 amino acids long. The V end was cut by 4 bases, the J end by 2 bases, with 15 bases between.

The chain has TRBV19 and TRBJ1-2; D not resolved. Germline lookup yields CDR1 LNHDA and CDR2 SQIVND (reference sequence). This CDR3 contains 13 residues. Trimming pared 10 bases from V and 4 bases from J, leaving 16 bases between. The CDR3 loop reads CATYLGQAYGYTF. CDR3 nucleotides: TGTGCCACCTACCTCGGGCAGGCCTATGGCTACACCTTC.

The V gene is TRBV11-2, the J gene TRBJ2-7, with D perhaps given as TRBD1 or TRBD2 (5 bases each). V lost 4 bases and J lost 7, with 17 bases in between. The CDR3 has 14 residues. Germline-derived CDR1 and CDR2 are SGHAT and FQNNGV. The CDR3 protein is CASSSVEGLGEQYF. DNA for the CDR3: TGTGCCAGCAGCTCAGTAGAGGGGTTGGGTGAGCAGTACTTC.

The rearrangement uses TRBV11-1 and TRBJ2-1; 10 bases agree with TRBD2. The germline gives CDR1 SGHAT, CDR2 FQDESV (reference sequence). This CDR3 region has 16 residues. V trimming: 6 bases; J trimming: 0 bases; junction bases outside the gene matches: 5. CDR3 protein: CASRERGGSSYNEQFF. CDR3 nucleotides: TGTGCCAGCAGGGAGCGGGGGGGGAGCTCCTACAATGAGCAGTTCTTC.